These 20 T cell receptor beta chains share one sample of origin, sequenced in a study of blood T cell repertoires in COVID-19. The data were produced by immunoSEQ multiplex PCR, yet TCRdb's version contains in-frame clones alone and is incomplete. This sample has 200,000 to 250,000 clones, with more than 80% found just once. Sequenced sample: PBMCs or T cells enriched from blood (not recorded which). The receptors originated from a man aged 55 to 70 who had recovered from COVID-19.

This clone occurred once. The CDR3 loop reads CASSRTGDVFSTDTQYF. CDR3 in DNA: TGTGCCAGCTCAAGGACAGGGGACGTTTTTAGCACAGATACGCAGTATTTT. The chain has TRBV18 and TRBJ2-3; 9 bases fit TRBD1. CDR3 size: 17 residues. Trimming took 5 bases from V and 0 from J; bases not matched to a gene: 9. The germline V gene encodes CDR1 KGHSH and CDR2 LQKENI. The entire variable domain, with the rest obtained from reference TRBV18 and TRBJ2-3, is as follows: NAGVMQNPRHLVRRRGQEARLRCSPMKGHSHVYWYRQLPEEGLKFMVYLQKENIIDESGMPKERFSAEFPKEGPSILRIQQVVRGDSAAYFCASSRTGDVFSTDTQYFGPGTRLTVL.

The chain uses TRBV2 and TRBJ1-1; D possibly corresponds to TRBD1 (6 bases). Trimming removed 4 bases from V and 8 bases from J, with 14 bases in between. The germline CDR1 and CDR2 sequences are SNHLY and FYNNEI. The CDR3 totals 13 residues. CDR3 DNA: TGTGCCAGCAGTGGAGAACAGGGTGCCGAAGCTTTCTTT. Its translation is CASSGEQGAEAFF.

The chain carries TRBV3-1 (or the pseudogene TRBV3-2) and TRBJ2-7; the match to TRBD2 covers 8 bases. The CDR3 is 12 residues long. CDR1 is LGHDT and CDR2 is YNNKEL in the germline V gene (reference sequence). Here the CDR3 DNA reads TGTGCCAGCAGCCAGGTGAAGCGGGGGTGCGTTGTC. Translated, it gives CASSQVKRGCVV.

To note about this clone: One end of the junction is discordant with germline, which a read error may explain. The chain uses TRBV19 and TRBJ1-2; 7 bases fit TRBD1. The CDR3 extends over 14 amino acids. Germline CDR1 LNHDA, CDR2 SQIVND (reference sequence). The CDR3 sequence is CASTPEGARNGCTF. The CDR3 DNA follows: TGTGCCAGTACCCCGGAGGGGGCGAGGAATGGCTGCACCTTC.

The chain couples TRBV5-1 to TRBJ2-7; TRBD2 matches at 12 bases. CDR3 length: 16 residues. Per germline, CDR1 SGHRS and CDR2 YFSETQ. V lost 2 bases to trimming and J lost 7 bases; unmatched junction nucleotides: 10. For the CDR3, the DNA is TGCGCCAGCAGCTTCGTACTAGCGGGGGGTGCCATAGAGCAGTACTTC. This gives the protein CASSFVLAGGAIEQYF.

CDR3 loop: CASSLWTDNQPQHF. CDR3 DNA sequence: TGTGCCAGCAGCTTATGGACAGACAATCAGCCCCAGCATTTT. This chain links TRBV5-6 with TRBJ1-5, with D possibly matching TRBD1 (6 bases). CDR1 is SGHDT and CDR2 is YYEEEE in the germline V gene. CDR3 length: 14 amino acids. V lost 2 bases to trimming and J lost 3 bases, with 9 bases between them.

The CDR3 coding sequence is TGCGCCAGCAGCCCGACTAGCGGGGGTGTAGATACGCAGTATTTT. Translation gives CASSPTSGGVDTQYF. The J gene is TRBJ2-3, the V gene TRBV5-1, with TRBD2 matching 12 bases. The J segment lost 5 bases and the V segment lost 4 bases, leaving 5 bases of the junction unmatched. Looked up from germline, CDR1 is SGHRS and CDR2 is YFSETQ. This CDR3 region has 15 residues.

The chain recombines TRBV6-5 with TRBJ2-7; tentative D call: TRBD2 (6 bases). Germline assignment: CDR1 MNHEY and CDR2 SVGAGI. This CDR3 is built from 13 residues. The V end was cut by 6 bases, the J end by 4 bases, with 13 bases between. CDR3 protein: CASRTGGGYEQYF. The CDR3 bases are TGTGCCAGCAGGACCGGGGGAGGTTACGAGCAGTACTTC.

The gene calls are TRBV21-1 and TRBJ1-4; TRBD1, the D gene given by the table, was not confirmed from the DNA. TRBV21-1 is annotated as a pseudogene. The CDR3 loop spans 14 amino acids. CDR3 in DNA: TGTGCCAGCAGCAGACAGCAAACTAATGAAAAACTGTTTTTT. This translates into CASSRQQTNEKLFF.

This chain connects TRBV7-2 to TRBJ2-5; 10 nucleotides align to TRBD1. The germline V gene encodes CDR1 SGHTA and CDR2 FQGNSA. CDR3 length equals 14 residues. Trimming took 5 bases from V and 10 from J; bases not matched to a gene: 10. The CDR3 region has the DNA TGTGCCAGCAGCCCCTCTTGGGGACAGGGGTTCCAGTACTTC. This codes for CASSPSWGQGFQYF.

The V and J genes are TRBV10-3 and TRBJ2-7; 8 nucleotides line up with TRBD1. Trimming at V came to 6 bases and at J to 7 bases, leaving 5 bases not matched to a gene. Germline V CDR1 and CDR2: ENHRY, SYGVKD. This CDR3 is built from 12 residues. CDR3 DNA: TGTGCCATCAGCAGGGGGCGCGGTGAGCAGTACTTC. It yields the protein CAISRGRGEQYF.

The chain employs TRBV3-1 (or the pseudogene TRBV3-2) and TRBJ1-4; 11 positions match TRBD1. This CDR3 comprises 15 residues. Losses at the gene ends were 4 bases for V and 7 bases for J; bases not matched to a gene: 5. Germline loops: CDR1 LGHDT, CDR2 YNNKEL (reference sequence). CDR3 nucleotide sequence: TGTGCCAGCAGCCTCGGGACAGGGGGTTTTGAAAAACTGTTTTTT. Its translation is CASSLGTGGFEKLFF.

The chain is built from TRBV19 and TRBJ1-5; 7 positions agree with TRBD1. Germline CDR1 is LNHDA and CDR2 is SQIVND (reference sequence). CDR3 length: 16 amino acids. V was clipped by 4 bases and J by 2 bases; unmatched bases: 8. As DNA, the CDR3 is TGTGCCAGTAGTACCACCCACAGGGGCGGCAATCAGCCCCAGCATTTT. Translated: CASSTTHRGGNQPQHF.

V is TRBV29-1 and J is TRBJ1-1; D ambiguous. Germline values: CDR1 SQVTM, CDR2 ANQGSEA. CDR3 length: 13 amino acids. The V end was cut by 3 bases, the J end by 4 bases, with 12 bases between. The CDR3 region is CSVDDLRGTEAFF. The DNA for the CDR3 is TGCAGCGTTGATGACCTAAGAGGCACTGAAGCTTTCTTT.

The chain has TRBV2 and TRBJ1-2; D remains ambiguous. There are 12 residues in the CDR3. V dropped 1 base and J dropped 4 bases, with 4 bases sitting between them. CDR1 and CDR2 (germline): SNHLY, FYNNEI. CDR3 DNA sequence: TGTGCCAGCAGTGAAGATCTCTATGGCTACACCTTC. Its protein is CASSEDLYGYTF.

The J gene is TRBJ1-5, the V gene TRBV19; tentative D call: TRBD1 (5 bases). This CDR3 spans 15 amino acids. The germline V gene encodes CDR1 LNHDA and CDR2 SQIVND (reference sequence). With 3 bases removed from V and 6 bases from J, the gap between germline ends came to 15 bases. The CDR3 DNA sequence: TGTGCCAGTAGTATTCCCGGGGGTGTCTTTCAGCCCCAGCATTTT. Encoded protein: CASSIPGGVFQPQHF.

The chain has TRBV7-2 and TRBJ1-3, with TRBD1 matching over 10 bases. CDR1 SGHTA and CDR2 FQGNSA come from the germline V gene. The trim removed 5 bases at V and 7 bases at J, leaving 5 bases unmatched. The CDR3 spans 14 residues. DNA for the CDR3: TGTGCCAGCAGCATGAGGGACAGGGGTAACACCATATATTTT. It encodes CASSMRDRGNTIYF.

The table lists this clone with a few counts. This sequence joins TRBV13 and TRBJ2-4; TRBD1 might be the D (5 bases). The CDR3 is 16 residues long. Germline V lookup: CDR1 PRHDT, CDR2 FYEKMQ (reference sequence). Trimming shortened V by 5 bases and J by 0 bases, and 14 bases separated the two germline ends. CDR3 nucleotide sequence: TGTGCCAGCAGCCCTAGACCGGACATAGCCAAAAACATTCAGTACTTC. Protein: CASSPRPDIAKNIQYF. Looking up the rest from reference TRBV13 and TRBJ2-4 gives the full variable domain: AAGVIQSPRHLIKEKRETATLKCYPIPRHDTVYWYQQGPGQDPQFLISFYEKMQSDKGSIPDRFSAQQFSDYHSELNMSSLELGDSALYFCASSPRPDIAKNIQYFGAGTRLSVL.

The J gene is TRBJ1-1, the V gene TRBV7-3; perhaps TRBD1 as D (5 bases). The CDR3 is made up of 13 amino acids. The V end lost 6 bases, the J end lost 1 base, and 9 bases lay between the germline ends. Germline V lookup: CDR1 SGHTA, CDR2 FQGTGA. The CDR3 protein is CASRGPGNTEAFF. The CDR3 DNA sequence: TGTGCCAGCAGGGGGCCAGGGAACACTGAAGCTTTCTTT.

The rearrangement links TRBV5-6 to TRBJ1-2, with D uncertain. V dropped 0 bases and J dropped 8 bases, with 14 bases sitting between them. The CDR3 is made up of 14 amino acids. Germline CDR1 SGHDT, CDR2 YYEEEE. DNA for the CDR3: TGTGCCAGCAGCTTGGGTCTCCGGGAATACGGCTACACCTTC. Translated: CASSLGLREYGYTF.